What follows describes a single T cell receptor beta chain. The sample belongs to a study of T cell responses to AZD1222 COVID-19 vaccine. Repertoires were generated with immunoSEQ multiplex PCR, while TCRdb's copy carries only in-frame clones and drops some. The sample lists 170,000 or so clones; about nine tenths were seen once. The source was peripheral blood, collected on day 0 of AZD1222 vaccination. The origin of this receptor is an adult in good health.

CDR3 coding DNA: TGTGCCAGCAGGCAACAGGGGAAGGGTGGAAACACCATATATTTT. Protein: CASRQQGKGGNTIYF. The V call is TRBV6-5, the J call TRBJ1-3; 7 bases are a match to TRBD1. The CDR3 is 15 amino acids. The V and J ends lost 6 bases and 3 bases, in that order; junction bases with no gene match: 8. The V gene's germline CDR1 is MNHEY and CDR2 SVGAGI.